Listed below are T cell receptor beta chains from one sample, sequenced in a study of T cells expressing NK-cell markers. TCRdb reprocessed the 5' RACE reads and keeps a single row for each CDR3 protein, giving no DNA. The sample includes 120,000 to 150,000 distinct CDR3 sequences. The sample was blood T cells: a sorted CD56 or NKG2C T cell subset, CD4+ or CD8+ T cells, or bulk PBMC T cells (not recorded which). The receptors were gathered from a man younger than 35 in good health. CDR3s include the opening cysteine and the closing phenylalanine or tryptophan.

TRBV3-1	TRBJ2-7	CASSQGSRAIEQYF
TRBV30	TRBJ2-7	CAWSVSDNYEQYF
TRBV2	TRBJ2-1	CARGLAGVREQFF
TRBV4-3	TRBJ2-2	CASSQASSTGAGELFF
TRBV16	TRBJ1-2	CASSQPDSYGYTF
TRBV28	TRBJ1-2	CASSPQGRFGYTF
TRBV4-1	TRBJ1-1	CASSPFGAAETEAFF
TRBV7-2	TRBJ2-1	CASSRPRIAGVNEQFF
TRBV6-1	TRBJ2-5	CASSEAWTSKETQYF
TRBV9	TRBJ1-5	CASSPYGGNQPQHF
TRBV7-9	TRBJ2-1	CASSAFPRTSGINEQFF
TRBV3-1	TRBJ1-1	CASSQAGTTNTEAFF
TRBV5-1	TRBJ2-2	CASSLVANPDTGELFF
TRBV4-3	TRBJ2-7	CASSQGGSGRVYEQYF
TRBV4-3	TRBJ2-3	CASSLEEGGTDTQYF
TRBV10-3	TRBJ2-1	CAISEILVSDEQFF
TRBV5-1	TRBJ2-3	CASSLALAAYTDTQYF
TRBV2	TRBJ2-5	CASSEAISWLAQETQYF
TRBV29-1	TRBJ2-7	CSVAGLAGGAYEQYF
TRBV11-2	TRBJ2-1	CASSLVVSRNYNEQFF
TRBV4-1	TRBJ1-5	CASSPAGREGNQPQHF
TRBV7-9	TRBJ2-3	CASSSQTSADTQYF
TRBV4-1	TRBJ2-2	CASSQAPDRLDTGELFF
TRBV4-1	TRBJ2-2	CASSQDPGSRGELFF
TRBV11-3	TRBJ2-2	CASSPRQGGTGELFF
TRBV5-1	TRBJ2-1	CASSLEGGGINEQFF
TRBV27	TRBJ2-7	CASSLFPLAGDTGEQYF
TRBV12-3/TRBV12-4	TRBJ2-2	CASSLAASGELFF
TRBV19	TRBJ2-5	CASSTSRTGGEETQYF
TRBV12-3/TRBV12-4	TRBJ2-4	CASSFLGQGLKNIQYF
TRBV6-2/TRBV6-3	TRBJ2-5	CASSYPSETQYF
TRBV4-3	TRBJ2-3	CASSQGFGVITDTQYF
TRBV12-3/TRBV12-4	TRBJ2-1	CASSFTAQYNEQFF
TRBV30	TRBJ2-2	CAWSATSTYTGELFF
TRBV3-1	TRBJ2-2	CASSPRQSGSDTGELFF
TRBV5-1	TRBJ1-1	CASSPRGAIGTEAFF
TRBV12-3/TRBV12-4	TRBJ2-7	CASTRTGTTYYEQYF
TRBV6-2/TRBV6-3	TRBJ2-7	CASIYRAGAFSYEQYF
TRBV12-3/TRBV12-4	TRBJ2-2	CASSLGVYTGELFF
TRBV5-6	TRBJ2-2	CASSLVTTGELFF
TRBV29-1	TRBJ1-4	CSVGGTDEKLFF
TRBV7-8	TRBJ2-1	CASSLDSRLYNEQFF
TRBV29-1	TRBJ2-5	CSVAGQGNLETQYF
TRBV2	TRBJ2-1	CASKDLLANEQFF
TRBV7-9	TRBJ2-2	CASSLTGKRELFF
TRBV27	TRBJ1-5	CASRAGTGSNQPQHF
TRBV6-2/TRBV6-3	TRBJ2-2	CASSRGRFGELFF
TRBV6-2/TRBV6-3	TRBJ2-2	CASSSTGTVGTGELFF
TRBV10-3	TRBJ2-2	CAISYAGELFF
TRBV4-2	TRBJ1-5	CASSQDLVTGYSNQPQHF
TRBV5-6	TRBJ2-1	CASSSDRGSSYNEQFF